The subject of this entry is one T cell receptor beta chain. The V end was cut by 3 bases, the J end by 1 base, with 9 bases between. The CDR3 extends over 14 amino acids. The library targeted TCRbeta and was prepared with unique molecular identifiers. TCRdb reprocessed the PCR reads via MiXCR and lists one record per CDR3 protein. The sample records 360,000 or so distinct CDR3 sequences, roughly 21% being singletons. The sample is drawn from a study of T-cell reconstitution after alpha-beta-depleted transplantation in children. This TCR came from a human donor who donated a stem cell graft to a child with acute myeloid leukemia. V usage is TRBV12-3 or TRBV12-4 and J usage is TRBJ2-5; D is ambiguous. This material consisted of PBMCs from the stem cell graft donor, taken from the stem cell graft. CDR3 nucleotide sequence: TGTGCCAGCAGTTTCGTCCCCGTCCAAGAGACCCAGTACTTC. Its protein is CASSFVPVQETQYF.